A few counts support the clone carrying this T cell receptor beta chain. What it recognizes is unknown. A universal primer site was created by template switching, with the cDNA bearing unique molecular identifiers. TCRdb ran MiXCR on the 5' RACE reads and lists one entry per CDR3 protein. Counted here are under 250,000 distinct CDR3 sequences, about an eighth occurring once; the ten biggest clones make up more than 3.5%. Trimming cost V 6 bases and J 0 bases, with 8 bases left between them. CDR1 and CDR2 (germline): MDHEN, SYDVKM. The CDR3 is 13 amino acids. This sample was taken from a study of identical twins. General observations from the study: Twins' excess sharing was less marked for out-of-frame beta sequences. In drawing conclusions, the study used cross-sectional statistical analysis and did not follow the same donors. There is a chance that invariant MAIT and iNKT cells partially muddied zero-insertion analyses.

A further study also used this sample, focusing on yellow fever vaccine responses in identical twins.

The receptor was isolated from a woman under 30 in good health. The rearrangement uses TRBV28 and TRBJ2-5; D is unresolved. The specimen was memory (CD45RO+) T cells sorted from blood. Here the CDR3 reads CASRPWYQETQYF. CDR3 DNA: TGTGCCAGCAGGCCTTGGTACCAAGAGACCCAGTACTTC.